A single sample is the source of the 9 T cell receptor beta chains below, sequenced in a study of CD8 T cells in Susac syndrome. Reverse transcription of 0.5 to 1 ug RNA was performed with random hexamers. TCRdb used MiXCR to reprocess the immunoSEQ multiplex PCR reads, holding one entry per CDR3 protein. The sample carries about 120,000 distinct CDR3 sequences, around 94% recorded once. The sequenced sample consisted of CD4+ T cells from PBMCs. These TCRs come from a human donor in good health.

The rearrangement uses TRBV30 and TRBJ1-6; D uncertain. The CDR3 loop spans 12 amino acids. V was pared by 2 bases and J by 13 bases, with 12 bases between. Germline V CDR1 and CDR2: GTSNPN, SVGIG (reference sequence). CDR3: CAWSIATRPLHF. The DNA of the CDR3 is TGTGCCTGGAGTATCGCAACCCGCCCCCTCCACTTT.

This rearrangement joins TRBV7-2 to TRBJ2-5; D is ambiguous. Germline lookup yields CDR1 SGHTA and CDR2 FQGNSA. The CDR3 totals 13 residues. The germline V and J ends were trimmed by 5 bases and 4 bases, with 11 bases remaining between them. The CDR3 DNA follows: TGTGCCAGCAGCGTAATATTCGGAGAGACCCAGTACTTC. It yields the protein CASSVIFGETQYF.

A few counts support this clonotype. The CDR3 spells CASSYRQETYEQYF. In nucleotides, the CDR3 is TGTGCCAGCAGTTACCGACAGGAAACCTACGAGCAGTACTTC. V is TRBV6-5 and J is TRBJ2-7, with D possibly TRBD1 on 6 matching bases. Per the germline V gene, CDR1 is MNHEY and CDR2 is SVGAGI. This CDR3 comprises 14 residues. Trimming cost V 2 bases and J 2 bases, with 10 bases left between them.

The CDR3: CASTARDSSTEAFF. CDR3 nucleotides: TGTGCCAGCACCGCAAGGGATTCGAGTACTGAAGCTTTCTTT. This chain uses TRBV3-1 with TRBJ1-1; D gene uncertain. The CDR3 extends over 14 amino acids. The germline V gene has CDR1 LGHDT and CDR2 YNNKEL (reference sequence). V shed 7 bases and J shed 5 bases, with 17 bases lying between them.

The rearrangement links TRBV3-1 to TRBJ2-3, with 13 bases aligning to TRBD2. The CDR3 has 15 amino acids. V shed 4 bases and J 5 bases; nucleotides not matched to a gene: 3. Germline loops: CDR1 LGHDT, CDR2 YNNKEL (reference sequence). The CDR3 bases are TGTGCCAGCAGCCTAGGACTAGCGGGAGAAGATACGCAGTATTTT. Translated: CASSLGLAGEDTQYF.

The V gene is TRBV6-2 or TRBV6-3, the J gene TRBJ1-2; D uncertain. V lost 7 bases to trimming and J lost 0 bases, with 21 bases between them. Per germline, CDR1 MNHEY and CDR2 SVGEGT. This CDR3 spans 17 amino acids. CDR3: CASIFRAAGGANYGYTF. CDR3 bases: TGTGCCAGCATTTTTAGGGCGGCGGGAGGAGCTAACTATGGCTACACCTTC.

The CDR3 DNA follows: TGTGCCAGCAGCCCAACGGGACAGGGGGCCGAGACCCAGTACTTC. Translation gives CASSPTGQGAETQYF. J is TRBJ2-5 and V is TRBV7-2; 12 bases map to TRBD1. J lost 5 bases, V lost 5 bases, and 6 bases had no gene match. Germline CDR1 reads SGHTA; CDR2 reads FQGNSA. The CDR3 runs 15 residues.

The table lists this clonotype with a count of one. The chain joins TRBV30 to TRBJ2-2, with 9 bases identical to TRBD2. V shed 5 bases, J shed 6 bases, and the junction held 10 bases outside the gene matches. The CDR3 is 15 amino acids. Germline assignment: CDR1 GTSNPN and CDR2 SVGIG (reference sequence). The CDR3 bases are TGTGCCTGGGACCCGGGACTAGCCTACTCCGGGGAGCTGTTTTTT. Its protein product is CAWDPGLAYSGELFF.

The table lists this clonotype with a few counts. The chain joins TRBV6-5 to TRBJ2-7; unclear D gene. CDR1 and CDR2 from the germline V gene are MNHEY and SVGAGI. This CDR3 region has 12 residues. The germline V and J ends were trimmed by 8 bases and 4 bases, with 12 bases remaining between them. In DNA, the CDR3 is TGTGCCAGCTCCTCTTCCCGGTACGAGCAGTACTTC. It yields the protein CASSSSRYEQYF.